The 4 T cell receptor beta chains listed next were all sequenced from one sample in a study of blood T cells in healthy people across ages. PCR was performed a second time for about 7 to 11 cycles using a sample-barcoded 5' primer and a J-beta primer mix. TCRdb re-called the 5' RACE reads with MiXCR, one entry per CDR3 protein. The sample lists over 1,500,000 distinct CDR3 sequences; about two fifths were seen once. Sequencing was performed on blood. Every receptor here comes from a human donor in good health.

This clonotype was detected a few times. The CDR3 loop reads CASSLSTLTDTQYF. The CDR3 DNA reads as TGTGCCAGCAGTTTGAGCACTCTCACAGATACGCAGTATTTT. The chain has TRBV12-3 or TRBV12-4 and TRBJ2-3; D remains unclear. The length of the CDR3 is 14 residues. The germline V and J ends were trimmed by 3 bases and 2 bases, with 9 bases remaining between them.

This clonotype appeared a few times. As DNA, the CDR3 is TGTGCCAGCAGCTTGGGGGACGCTGGGGCCAACGTCCTGACTTTC. This translates into CASSLGDAGANVLTF. The V call is TRBV11-2, the J call TRBJ2-6; possibly TRBD1 or TRBD2 for D (5 bases each). This CDR3 is 15 amino acids long. With 3 bases removed from V and 2 bases from J, the gap between germline ends came to 8 bases. Germline assignment: CDR1 SGHAT and CDR2 FQNNGV. The full variable domain, with the rest looked up from reference TRBV11-2 and TRBJ2-6, is EAGVAQSPRYKIIEKRQSVAFWCNPISGHATLYWYQQILGQGPKLLIQFQNNGVVDDSQLPKDRFSAERLKGVDSTLKIQPAKLEDSAVYLCASSLGDAGANVLTFGAGSRLTVL.

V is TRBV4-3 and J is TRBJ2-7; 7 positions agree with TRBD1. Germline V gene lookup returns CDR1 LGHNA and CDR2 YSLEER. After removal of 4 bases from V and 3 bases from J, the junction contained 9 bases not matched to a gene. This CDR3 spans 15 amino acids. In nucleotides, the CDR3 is TGCGCCAGCAGCCCCGGACAGGCCGATTTCTACGAGCAGTACTTC. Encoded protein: CASSPGQADFYEQYF.

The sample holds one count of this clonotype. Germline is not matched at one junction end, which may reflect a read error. CDR3 amino acids: CASSPRTGVSNQPQHF. CDR3 nucleotides: TGTGCCAGCAGCCCCCGGACAGGGGTGAGCAATCAGCCTCAGCATTTT. The V and J genes are TRBV7-2 and TRBJ1-5; 9 positions match TRBD1. CDR1 and CDR2 (germline): SGHTA, FQGNSA. The CDR3 length is 16 residues.